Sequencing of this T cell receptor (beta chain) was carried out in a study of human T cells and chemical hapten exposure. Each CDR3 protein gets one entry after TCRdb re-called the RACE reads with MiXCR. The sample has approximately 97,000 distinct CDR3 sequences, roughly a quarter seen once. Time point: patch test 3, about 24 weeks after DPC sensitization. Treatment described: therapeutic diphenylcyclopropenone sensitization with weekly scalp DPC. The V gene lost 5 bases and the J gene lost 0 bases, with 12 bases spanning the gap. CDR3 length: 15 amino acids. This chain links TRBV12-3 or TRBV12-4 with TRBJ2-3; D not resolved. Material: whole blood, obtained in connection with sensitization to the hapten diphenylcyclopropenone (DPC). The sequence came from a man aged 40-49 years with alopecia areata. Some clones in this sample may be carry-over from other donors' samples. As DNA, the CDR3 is TGTGCCAGCAGTGCCGTGGGCGGCAGCACAGATACGCAGTATTTT. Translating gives CASSAVGGSTDTQYF.